Shown below are 30 T cell receptor beta chains from a single sample sequenced in a study of OX40 agonist ivuxolimab in advanced cancers. The library was produced with the immunoSEQ multiplex PCR assay. The table comes from immuneACCESS by way of TCRdb, which keeps in-frame sequences with V and J called. Part of the clones is missing from these tables; in studies checked, under half for an unresolved V gene and the rest for unknown reasons. This sample gives 30,000 to 45,000 clones in total; 82% of them show up just once. Approximately 1.8% of the sample is in the top ten clones. Specimen: CD4+ or CD8+ T cells sorted from blood, collected in a trial of the OX40 agonist ivuxolimab. All receptors come from an adult with an advanced solid tumor such as melanoma, head and neck, liver or kidney cancer.

The genes are TRBV6-4 and TRBJ2-5; D call uncertain. Germline V gives CDR1 MRHNA, CDR2 SNTAGT. Trimming shortened V by 9 bases and J by 5 bases, and 16 bases separated the two germline ends. There are 13 residues in the CDR3. The CDR3 here is CASIMGFRETQYF. Written as DNA, the CDR3 is TGTGCCAGTATTATGGGGTTTAGGGAGACCCAGTACTTC.

This clone was recorded once. The chain combines TRBV7-9 with TRBJ2-5; the D is unclear. The germline V gene encodes CDR1 SEHNR and CDR2 FQNEAQ (reference sequence). V was shortened by 1 base and J by 5 bases, with 11 bases between the two germline ends. The CDR3 is 14 amino acids. The chain's CDR3 is CASSLGGAGETQYF. The CDR3 nucleotides read TGTGCCAGCAGCTTAGGTGGAGCTGGCGAGACCCAGTACTTC.

The chain carries TRBV6-1 and TRBJ1-1; D remains unclear. V lost 8 bases and J 3 bases, leaving 10 bases between the germline ends. Germline CDR1 and CDR2: MNHNS and SASEGT. The CDR3 sequence is 12 residues long. The CDR3 here is CASSPGDTEAFF. DNA for the CDR3: TGTGCCAGCTCACCTGGGGACACTGAAGCTTTCTTT.

This clone was seen more than once but under ten times. This chain connects TRBV5-4 to TRBJ2-5, with D perhaps assigned TRBD1 or TRBD2 (6 bases each). Per the germline V gene, CDR1 is SGHNT and CDR2 is YYREEE (reference sequence). V was trimmed by 1 base and J by 3 bases, leaving 16 bases between them. The CDR3 has 16 amino acids. CDR3 amino acids: CASSLPSGGREETQYF. The CDR3 nucleotides read TGTGCCAGCAGCTTGCCGAGTGGGGGGCGAGAAGAGACCCAGTACTTC.

V and J are TRBV11-2 and TRBJ1-1; tentative D call: TRBD1 (5 bases). This CDR3 is 13 amino acids long. Germline assignment: CDR1 SGHAT and CDR2 FQNNGV. Trimming cost V 3 bases and J 1 base, with 6 bases left between them. CDR3 coding DNA: TGTGCCAGCAGCTTCGGGGGGAACACTGAAGCTTTCTTT. Protein sequence: CASSFGGNTEAFF.

The chain is built from TRBV27 and TRBJ1-1, with D tentatively TRBD1 (6 bases). The CDR3 has 14 residues. The V and J ends lost 6 bases and 4 bases respectively, with 15 bases between them. Germline V gene lookup returns CDR1 MNHEY and CDR2 SMNVEV (reference sequence). Here the CDR3 reads CASSHWGQVTEAFF. CDR3 DNA: TGTGCCAGCAGCCACTGGGGGCAGGTCACTGAAGCTTTCTTT.

Only a few counts were recorded for this clone. V and J are TRBV12-5 and TRBJ2-3, with a possible D match to TRBD2 (7 bases). There are 16 residues in the CDR3. Germline CDR1 LGHNT, CDR2 FRNRAP. Trimming took 0 bases from V and 4 from J, leaving 14 bases between them. The CDR3 DNA follows: TGTGCTAGTGGTTTGGTGGGGGGGCCCGGTCCAGATACGCAGTATTTT. Translated: CASGLVGGPGPDTQYF.

This sequence joins TRBV11-2 and TRBJ1-6; weak D call: TRBD1 (5 bases). The CDR3 consists of 14 residues. Germline V gene data show CDR1 as SGHAT and CDR2 as FQNNGV. The V and J ends lost 5 bases and 9 bases respectively, with 14 bases between them. The chain's CDR3 is CASSEAGSGSPLHF. The CDR3 nucleotides are TGTGCCAGCAGCGAAGCAGGGTCGGGTTCACCCCTCCACTTT.

V and J are TRBV6-6 and TRBJ2-7, with 10 bases identical to TRBD1. Losses at the gene ends were 6 bases for V and 3 bases for J; bases not matched to a gene: 5. The CDR3 contains 14 residues. Germline CDR1 reads MNHNY; CDR2 reads SVGAGI (reference sequence). CDR3 nucleotides: TGTGCCAGCAGACCGGGACAGGGGTTCTACGAGCAGTACTTC. Translating it yields CASRPGQGFYEQYF.

This clone occurred once. This sequence joins TRBV5-4 and TRBJ2-3; a weak D match, TRBD2 (7 bases). The CDR3 length is 15 residues. Deletions cut 4 bases from V and 4 bases from J, with 16 bases between. Per the germline V gene, CDR1 is SGHNT and CDR2 is YYREEE (reference sequence). The CDR3 DNA follows: TGTGCCAGCAGCCGGGGGGCCCCAGGGCCAGATACGCAGTATTTT. This sequence encodes CASSRGAPGPDTQYF.

The table lists this clone with a few counts. The chain is built from TRBV4-1 and TRBJ2-2; D gene uncertain. This CDR3 spans 16 amino acids. Trimming removed 0 bases from V and 5 bases from J, with 13 bases in between. Germline CDR1 and CDR2: MGHRA and YSYEKL. The CDR3 region has the DNA TGCGCCAGCAGCCAAGAGGTCTCAGAATGGACCGGGGAGCTGTTTTTT. Translating it yields CASSQEVSEWTGELFF.

The chain recombines TRBV6-1 with TRBJ2-1; D remains ambiguous. The CDR3 consists of 14 residues. V was pared by 5 bases and J by 0 bases, with 8 bases between. Germline CDR1 is MNHNS and CDR2 is SASEGT. The CDR3 bases are TGTGCCAGCAGTACAGATCCCTCCTACAATGAGCAGTTCTTC. Encoded protein: CASSTDPSYNEQFF.

This chain uses TRBV30 with TRBJ1-5, with D unclear. CDR3 length equals 13 residues. CDR1 is GTSNPN, CDR2 SVGIG, per germline (reference sequence). Trimming took off 2 bases at V and 3 bases at J, with 8 bases between the two ends. The CDR3 sequence is CAWSSRINQPQHF. CDR3 in DNA: TGTGCCTGGAGTAGTCGGATCAATCAGCCCCAGCATTTT.

The J gene is TRBJ2-7, the V gene TRBV2; no clear D gene. V dropped 3 bases and J dropped 4 bases, with 7 bases sitting between them. Germline V lookup: CDR1 SNHLY, CDR2 FYNNEI. This CDR3 has 12 amino acids. This CDR3 reads CASSDDTYEQYF. CDR3 in DNA: TGTGCCAGCAGTGATGACACATACGAGCAGTACTTC. The full variable domain, its missing parts supplied by reference TRBV2 and TRBJ2-7, is EPEVTQTPSHQVTQMGQEVILRCVPISNHLYFYWYRQILGQKVEFLVSFYNNEISEKSEIFDDQFSVERPDGSNFTLKIRSTKLEDSAMYFCASSDDTYEQYFGPGTRLTVT.

J is TRBJ1-2 and V is TRBV15; 9 bases map to TRBD1. V lost 1 base and J lost 3; bases outside the gene matches: 6. The CDR3 runs 16 residues. CDR1 LNHNV and CDR2 YYDKDF come from the germline V gene (reference sequence). CDR3 DNA: TGTGCCACCAGCAGAGGAACGGGACAGGGATACTATGGCTACACCTTC. This encodes CATSRGTGQGYYGYTF.

V and J are TRBV29-1 and TRBJ2-3; the D gene is possibly TRBD2 (7 bases). CDR1 SQVTM and CDR2 ANQGSEA come from the germline V gene. Deletions cut 8 bases from V and 9 bases from J, with 18 bases between. This CDR3 is built from 12 residues. CDR3 residues: CSLLGAGRTQYF. The CDR3, as DNA: TGCAGCTTACTGGGGGCCGGGAGGACGCAGTATTTT.

This chain uses TRBV7-2 with TRBJ2-5; 7 nucleotides match TRBD2. The germline CDR1 and CDR2 sequences are SGHTA and FQGNSA. This CDR3 has 12 residues. Trimming removed 8 bases from V and 4 bases from J; junction bases left unmatched: 4. The CDR3 sequence is CASGGVVETQYF. In DNA, the CDR3 is TGTGCCAGCGGGGGGGTCGTAGAGACCCAGTACTTC.

V is TRBV5-1 and J is TRBJ1-6; 8 nucleotides align to TRBD1. The V gene's germline CDR1 is SGHRS and CDR2 YFSETQ. The CDR3 is 18 amino acids. The V segment lost 4 bases and the J segment 2 bases; nucleotides outside the gene matches: 11. The CDR3 DNA reads as TGCGCCAGCAGCCCCGGGACAGGATCCCGGCCCTATAATTCACCCCTCCACTTT. Translating gives CASSPGTGSRPYNSPLHF.

The chain joins TRBV6-5 to TRBJ2-5; D not certain. The V and J ends lost 10 bases and 5 bases respectively, with 11 bases between them. Germline CDR1 and CDR2: MNHEY and SVGAGI. The CDR3 covers 11 residues. CDR3 DNA sequence: TGTGCCACCCTGAGTAGTGAGACCCAGTACTTC. Amino acid sequence: CATLSSETQYF.

The rearrangement joins TRBV4-3 to TRBJ2-3, with D possibly being TRBD1 or TRBD2 (6 bases each). Germline V gene data show CDR1 as LGHNA and CDR2 as YSLEER. Trimming removed 0 bases at V and 2 bases at J, with 15 bases between. This CDR3 spans 17 amino acids. DNA of the CDR3: TGCGCCAGCAGCCAAGAAAATAGGGGGGCGGACACAGATACGCAGTATTTT. It encodes CASSQENRGADTDTQYF.

J is TRBJ2-2 and V is TRBV7-2; the D is unclear. CDR1 is SGHTA, CDR2 FQGNSA, per germline. The CDR3 spans 13 residues. V lost 5 bases, J lost 5 bases, and 9 bases lay in between. This CDR3 is CASSPGRTGELFF. The CDR3 nucleotides read TGTGCCAGCAGCCCCGGACGAACCGGGGAGCTGTTTTTT.

This clone was seen a handful of times. This chain joins TRBV19 and TRBJ2-5; 14 nucleotides line up with TRBD2. This CDR3 comprises 15 residues. V shed 8 bases and J 1 base; nucleotides not matched to a gene: 3. Germline loops: CDR1 LNHDA, CDR2 SQIVND (reference sequence). CDR3: CASRTSGGLQETQYF. The DNA of the CDR3 is TGTGCCAGTCGGACTAGCGGGGGGCTCCAAGAGACCCAGTACTTC.

This chain connects TRBV6-1 to TRBJ1-2; no reliable D call. V lost 4 bases to trimming and J lost 6 bases, with 12 bases between them. Germline V CDR1 and CDR2: MNHNS, SASEGT. The CDR3 loop spans 13 amino acids. CDR3 bases: TGTGCCAGCAGTGTGGGAAGGAACCATGGCTACACCTTC. Its translation: CASSVGRNHGYTF.

The chain couples TRBV9 to TRBJ1-1; TRBD1 matches at 7 bases. The CDR3 is 17 residues long. V lost 4 bases and J lost 0; bases outside the gene matches: 12. From germline, CDR1 is SGDLS and CDR2 YYNGEE. DNA of the CDR3: TGTGCCAGCAGCCCCCCAGGGGGGGCCACGATGAACACTGAAGCTTTCTTT. As protein: CASSPPGGATMNTEAFF.

The chain links TRBV5-1 to TRBJ2-1, with 9 bases aligning to TRBD2. This CDR3 spans 17 amino acids. V shed 0 bases, J shed 9 bases, and the junction held 13 bases outside the gene matches. CDR1 is SGHRS and CDR2 is YFSETQ in the germline V gene. The CDR3 region is CASSLGLAGNTVGEQFF. The CDR3 nucleotides are TGCGCCAGCAGCTTGGGGCTAGCGGGGAACACTGTTGGTGAGCAGTTCTTC.

This clone was observed a handful of times. The chain recombines TRBV19 with TRBJ2-2; D ambiguous. The germline V gene has CDR1 LNHDA and CDR2 SQIVND (reference sequence). V lost 1 base to trimming and J lost 6 bases, with 6 bases between them. This CDR3 contains 13 residues. CDR3: CASSIVIAGELFF. CDR3 nucleotides: TGTGCCAGTAGTATAGTAATAGCCGGGGAGCTGTTTTTT. The full variable domain, in which reference TRBV19 and TRBJ2-2 provide the parts outside the CDR3, is DGGITQSPKYLFRKEGQNVTLSCEQNLNHDAMYWYRQDPGQGLRLIYYSQIVNDFQKGDIAEGYSVSREKKESFPLTVTSAQKNPTAFYLCASSIVIAGELFFGEGSRLTVL.

This clone appeared a single time. V usage is TRBV5-8 and J usage is TRBJ2-5; D gene ambiguous. V shed 5 bases and J shed 5 bases, with 10 bases lying between them. Per the germline V gene, CDR1 is SGHTS and CDR2 is YDEGEE. This CDR3 region has 12 residues. This CDR3 is CASSYERETQYF. CDR3 nucleotide sequence: TGTGCCAGCAGTTACGAGAGGGAGACCCAGTACTTC.

This clone was observed once. This chain links TRBV29-1 with TRBJ1-1; 9 positions match TRBD1. Unmatched junction bases numbered 6, after V lost 5 bases and J lost 5 bases. The CDR3 has 13 amino acids. Germline V gives CDR1 SQVTM, CDR2 ANQGSEA. The CDR3 here is CSVLQGAWTEAFF. CDR3 DNA sequence: TGCAGCGTTTTACAGGGGGCATGGACTGAAGCTTTCTTT.

The chain carries TRBV4-3 and TRBJ1-1; D gene ambiguous. Trimming stripped 3 bases from V and 0 bases from J, with 8 bases between. This CDR3 has 14 residues. Germline lookup yields CDR1 LGHNA and CDR2 YSLEER. This CDR3 is CASSHLSMNTEAFF. CDR3 bases: TGCGCCAGCAGCCACCTTTCCATGAACACTGAAGCTTTCTTT.

The chain couples TRBV2 to TRBJ1-4; D unclear. The ends were cut back, 2 bases at V and 0 bases at J, with 7 bases in the middle. The CDR3 sequence is 15 residues long. The V gene's germline CDR1 is SNHLY and CDR2 FYNNEI. The chain's CDR3 is CASSENNPTNEKLFF. In DNA form, the CDR3 reads TGTGCCAGCAGTGAAAACAATCCAACTAATGAAAAACTGTTTTTT. Variable domain in full (rest from reference TRBV2 and TRBJ1-4): EPEVTQTPSHQVTQMGQEVILRCVPISNHLYFYWYRQILGQKVEFLVSFYNNEISEKSEIFDDQFSVERPDGSNFTLKIRSTKLEDSAMYFCASSENNPTNEKLFFGSGTQLSVL.